The 18 T cell receptor beta chains given below trace back to one sample, sequenced in a study of T cells in Graves' hyperthyroidism and ophthalmopathy. Regions amplified from RNA transcripts were the TCR beta CDR3 regions. During a first-round RT-PCR of the TCR CDR3, the HTBI primer set was used. Via MiXCR, TCRdb re-called the multiplex PCR reads, giving one row per CDR3 protein. The data contain around 340,000 distinct CDR3 sequences, about 20% of them singletons. The sequencing sample was made of blood. The receptor source for this set is a woman between 45 and 60 years old with Graves' hyperthyroidism.

This chain connects TRBV4-1 to TRBJ2-6; perhaps TRBD2 as D (6 bases). V gave up 4 bases and J gave up 2 bases, with 12 bases separating them. Germline V lookup: CDR1 MGHRA, CDR2 YSYEKL. The CDR3 is 16 residues long. The CDR3: CASSRFGGPGANVLTF. DNA for the CDR3: TGCGCCAGCAGCCGATTCGGGGGACCTGGGGCCAACGTCCTGACTTTC.

The chain has TRBV2 and TRBJ2-6; D possibly corresponds to TRBD2 (5 bases). The germline CDR1 and CDR2 sequences are SNHLY and FYNNEI. This CDR3 has 14 residues. V was trimmed by 6 bases and J by 0 bases, leaving 6 bases between them. The CDR3 is CASREVSGANVLTF. CDR3 nucleotides: TGTGCCAGCAGGGAGGTCTCTGGGGCCAACGTCCTGACTTTC. Looking up the rest from reference TRBV2 and TRBJ2-6 gives the full variable domain: EPEVTQTPSHQVTQMGQEVILRCVPISNHLYFYWYRQILGQKVEFLVSFYNNEISEKSEIFDDQFSVERPDGSNFTLKIRSTKLEDSAMYFCASREVSGANVLTFGAGSRLTVL.

This clonotype was recorded at least ten times. The chain employs TRBV7-8 and TRBJ2-1, with 10 bases that match TRBD2. This CDR3 contains 15 residues. CDR1 SGHVS and CDR2 FQNEAQ come from the germline V gene. After removal of 1 base from V and 6 bases from J, the junction contained 3 bases not matched to a gene. CDR3 in amino acids: CASSLELAGTNEQFF. CDR3 coding DNA: TGTGCCAGCAGCTTAGAACTAGCGGGAACCAATGAGCAGTTCTTC. The full variable domain, completed using reference TRBV7-8 and TRBJ2-1, is GAGVSQSPRYKVAKRGQDVALRCDPISGHVSLFWYQQALGQGPEFLTYFQNEAQLDKSGLPSDRFFAERPEGSVSTLKIQRTQQEDSAVYLCASSLELAGTNEQFFGPGTRLTVL.

The chain is built from TRBV7-2 and TRBJ2-4; TRBD1 matches at 10 bases. CDR3 length: 17 amino acids. Germline trimming cut 5 bases from V and 0 bases from J; bases unmatched to any gene: 7. Germline CDR1 and CDR2: SGHTA and FQGNSA. The CDR3 DNA follows: TGTGCCAGCAGCCCGGGACAGGGGACGCTAGCCAAAAACATTCAGTACTTC. Amino acid sequence: CASSPGQGTLAKNIQYF.

A few counts support this clonotype. The chain joins TRBV7-8 to TRBJ2-1, with 11 bases fitting TRBD2. V shed 7 bases, J shed 8 bases, and the junction held 16 bases outside the gene matches. Germline V gene lookup returns CDR1 SGHVS and CDR2 FQNEAQ. CDR3 length equals 17 residues. The chain's CDR3 is CASTPIRLAGGPHEQFF. Here the CDR3 DNA reads TGTGCCAGCACCCCTATTCGTCTAGCGGGAGGTCCGCATGAGCAGTTCTTC.

This clonotype was counted between two and nine times. The V and J genes are TRBV6-1 and TRBJ2-1; tentative D call: TRBD1 (8 bases). The CDR3 sequence is 15 residues long. The V gene lost 7 bases and the J gene lost 4 bases, with 17 bases spanning the gap. Germline-derived CDR1 and CDR2 are MNHNS and SASEGT. The CDR3 DNA sequence: TGTGCCAGCACCTCCGCACAGGGGGGGTACAATGAGCAGTTCTTC. It is translated as CASTSAQGGYNEQFF.

This clonotype was seen ten or more times. The J gene is TRBJ1-1, the V gene TRBV6-5; D is perhaps TRBD1 (5 bases). V lost 0 bases and J 1 base, leaving 12 bases between the germline ends. The germline V gene has CDR1 MNHEY and CDR2 SVGAGI. The CDR3 length is 16 residues. The CDR3 region is CASSYSYGAGNTEAFF. DNA for the CDR3: TGTGCCAGCAGTTACTCGTATGGGGCGGGGAACACTGAAGCTTTCTTT.

A few counts support this clonotype. This chain uses TRBV30 with TRBJ1-1; D is ambiguous. Germline CDR1 reads GTSNPN; CDR2 reads SVGIG (reference sequence). Trimming took 5 bases from V and 0 from J, leaving 4 bases between them. This CDR3 has 11 residues. The CDR3 region has the DNA TGTGCCTGGGCCCTGAACACTGAAGCTTTCTTT. This codes for CAWALNTEAFF.

This clonotype was detected only a few times. V and J are TRBV6-1 and TRBJ1-2, with D possibly TRBD1 on 5 matching bases. The ends were cut back, 5 bases at V and 3 bases at J, with 13 bases in the middle. From germline, CDR1 is MNHNS and CDR2 SASEGT. The CDR3 sequence is 14 residues long. The CDR3 is CASSSLGRDYGYTF. Here the CDR3 DNA reads TGTGCCAGCAGTTCGCTAGGCAGGGACTATGGCTACACCTTC.

This clonotype was recorded many times. V and J are TRBV7-2 and TRBJ1-2, with 10 bases fitting TRBD1. Germline trimming cut 4 bases from V and 5 bases from J; bases unmatched to any gene: 10. Germline values: CDR1 SGHTA, CDR2 FQGNSA. The CDR3 is made up of 16 amino acids. CDR3 amino acids: CASSWIPGQGLYGYTF. CDR3 DNA sequence: TGTGCCAGCAGCTGGATACCGGGACAGGGGTTGTATGGCTACACCTTC.

This clonotype was recorded at least ten times. The chain couples TRBV6-1 to TRBJ2-5, with unresolved D. Trimming cost V 6 bases and J 3 bases, with 5 bases left between them. This CDR3 is built from 11 residues. From germline, CDR1 is MNHNS and CDR2 SASEGT. This chain's CDR3 is CASRTKETQYF. The CDR3 bases are TGTGCCAGCAGGACGAAAGAGACCCAGTACTTC.

The chain joins TRBV18 to TRBJ1-6, with 10 bases fitting TRBD1. J gave up 7 bases and V 2 bases, and 8 bases lay outside the gene matches. This CDR3 has 17 residues. Germline V gives CDR1 KGHSH, CDR2 LQKENI. CDR3 protein: CASSPNTDRGTNSPLHF. CDR3 nucleotide sequence: TGTGCCAGCTCACCAAACACGGACAGGGGGACCAATTCACCCCTCCACTTT.

This clonotype was counted a few times. The chain employs TRBV18 and TRBJ1-4; D ambiguous. Germline V gene sequence: CDR1 KGHSH, CDR2 LQKENI. V was cut by 3 bases and J by 0 bases, with 11 bases left in between. The CDR3 covers 16 residues. CDR3 loop: CASSPVYGATNEKLFF. The CDR3 region has the DNA TGTGCCAGCTCACCCGTTTACGGCGCAACTAATGAAAAACTGTTTTTT. The full variable domain, completed using reference TRBV18 and TRBJ1-4, is NAGVMQNPRHLVRRRGQEARLRCSPMKGHSHVYWYRQLPEEGLKFMVYLQKENIIDESGMPKERFSAEFPKEGPSILRIQQVVRGDSAAYFCASSPVYGATNEKLFFGSGTQLSVL.

Ten or more counts support this clonotype. The chain recombines TRBV5-8 with TRBJ2-3; no definite D call. CDR3 length: 15 residues. Germline values: CDR1 SGHTS, CDR2 YDEGEE. Trimming pared 1 base from V and 4 bases from J, leaving 13 bases between. The CDR3 loop is CASSLLGLGADTQYF. The CDR3 DNA reads as TGTGCCAGCAGCTTGTTGGGCTTAGGCGCAGATACGCAGTATTTT.

This clonotype was seen more than once but under ten times. J is TRBJ2-6 and V is TRBV7-8; a possible D gene is TRBD1 (5 bases). Germline-derived CDR1 and CDR2 are SGHVS and FQNEAQ. The V gene lost 1 base and the J gene lost 2 bases, with 9 bases spanning the gap. The CDR3 covers 16 residues. The DNA for the CDR3 is TGTGCCAGCAGCTTAGGGGGCACGGCTGGGGCCAACGTCCTGACTTTC. It codes for CASSLGGTAGANVLTF.

This clonotype was found a few times. V gene TRBV18 combines with J gene TRBJ1-4; 8 nucleotides align to TRBD1. Trimming cost V 4 bases and J 3 bases; bases outside gene matches: 4. This CDR3 comprises 15 residues. Germline CDR1 is KGHSH and CDR2 is LQKENI. The CDR3 bases are TGTGCCAGCTCACAACAGGGGGTGGCTAATGAAAAACTGTTTTTT. Its protein product is CASSQQGVANEKLFF.

The chain is built from TRBV7-9 and TRBJ1-4; D is perhaps TRBD1 (6 bases). The CDR3 runs 17 residues. Germline CDR1 and CDR2: SEHNR and FQNEAQ (reference sequence). With 4 bases removed from V and 0 bases from J, the gap between germline ends came to 15 bases. CDR3 in DNA: TGTGCCAGCAGCTGGGGACAATCCCAGGCAACTAATGAAAAACTGTTTTTT. Translation: CASSWGQSQATNEKLFF.

The chain is built from TRBV20-1 and TRBJ2-5, with D perhaps TRBD2 (5 bases). Trimming cost V 5 bases and J 1 base, with 11 bases left between them. Germline assignment: CDR1 DFQATT and CDR2 SNEGSKA (reference sequence). CDR3 length: 13 amino acids. The CDR3 DNA follows: TGCAGTGCTTACACTAGTGGCCAAGAGACCCAGTACTTC. Its translation is CSAYTSGQETQYF.